One sample yielded the 8 T cell receptor beta chains listed below, sequenced in a study of regulatory T cells in long-lasting Graves disease. The sample's time point: persistent/refractory GD, antithyroid drugs over 5 years with positive TRAb. RNA from PBMCs was the source of the TCR library. HTBI primers from iRepertoire and Arm-PCR of CDR3 regions yielded the TCR beta libraries. Each CDR3 protein is one row after TCRdb ran MiXCR on the multiplex PCR reads. The data contain roughly 400,000 distinct CDR3 sequences, roughly a fifth of them singletons. This material consisted of peripheral blood mononuclear cells (PBMCs), taken when the disease was refractory, from a patient treated with antithyroid drugs. These TCRs come from a female donor with Graves disease.

This clonotype showed up many times. This chain joins TRBV7-9 and TRBJ2-5; either TRBD1 or TRBD2 may supply D (5 bases each). Trimming took off 5 bases at V and 5 bases at J, with 18 bases between the two ends. CDR1 is SEHNR, CDR2 FQNEAQ, per germline (reference sequence). The CDR3 spans 15 residues. CDR3 coding DNA: TGTGCCAGCAGCATATCAGGTCCCGGGGCCGAGACCCAGTACTTC. Protein: CASSISGPGAETQYF. Using reference TRBV7-9 and TRBJ2-5 for the parts outside the CDR3, the full variable domain is DTGVSQNPRHKITKRGQNVTFRCDPISEHNRLYWYRQTLGQGPEFLTYFQNEAQLEKSRLLSDRFSAERPKGSFSTLEIQRTEQGDSAMYLCASSISGPGAETQYFGPGTRLLVL.

This clonotype came up a few times. The rearrangement links TRBV7-6 to TRBJ2-7; D is possibly TRBD1 or TRBD2 (5 bases each). The CDR3 spans 14 residues. CDR1 is SGHVS and CDR2 is FNYEAQ in the germline V gene. Trimming took off 5 bases at V and 2 bases at J, with 13 bases between the two ends. The CDR3 protein is CASSPGPGTYEQYF. The CDR3 DNA sequence: TGTGCCAGCAGCCCGGGACCGGGAACCTACGAGCAGTACTTC.

As to this clonotype: The junction does not match germline at one end; this may be a read error. CDR3 nucleotide sequence: TGTGCCAGCAGCCAAGATCAGTTGGGGGCAAGCACTCAGCCCCAGCATTTT. The encoded protein is CASSQDQLGASTQPQHF. The V and J genes are TRBV3-1 and TRBJ1-5, with a possible D match to TRBD1 (6 bases). CDR3 length: 17 residues. Germline lookup yields CDR1 LGHDT and CDR2 YNNKEL (reference sequence).

The chain combines TRBV5-4 with TRBJ2-2, with 8 bases aligning to TRBD2. Losses at the gene ends were 3 bases for V and 2 bases for J; bases not matched to a gene: 6. This CDR3 is built from 16 residues. Germline CDR1 reads SGHNT; CDR2 reads YYREEE (reference sequence). The CDR3 protein is CASSSRTSRNTGELFF. The CDR3 coding sequence is TGTGCCAGCAGCTCACGGACTAGCCGAAACACCGGGGAGCTGTTTTTT.

This clonotype was observed at least ten times. This chain joins TRBV20-1 and TRBJ2-5; D is unclear. V lost 2 bases and J lost 1, with 11 bases in between. The CDR3 totals 14 residues. Germline CDR1 reads DFQATT; CDR2 reads SNEGSKA (reference sequence). CDR3 in DNA: TGCAGTGCTAGAATGGAAAGAGGCCAAGAGACCCAGTACTTC. This sequence encodes CSARMERGQETQYF.

This clonotype was found many times. The chain employs TRBV2 and TRBJ2-5; no clear D gene. The CDR3 has 12 residues. The V gene lost 8 bases and the J gene lost 6 bases, with 13 bases spanning the gap. Looked up from germline, CDR1 is SNHLY and CDR2 is FYNNEI. CDR3 in amino acids: CASPWTDQTQYF. In nucleotides, the CDR3 is TGTGCCAGCCCCTGGACGGATCAGACCCAGTACTTC. Full variable domain (rest looked up from reference TRBV2 and TRBJ2-5): EPEVTQTPSHQVTQMGQEVILRCVPISNHLYFYWYRQILGQKVEFLVSFYNNEISEKSEIFDDQFSVERPDGSNFTLKIRSTKLEDSAMYFCASPWTDQTQYFGPGTRLLVL.

This clonotype was seen ten or more times. The V and J genes are TRBV27 and TRBJ2-5; D gene uncertain. Germline CDR1 MNHEY, CDR2 SMNVEV (reference sequence). CDR3 length equals 15 residues. Between the trimmed V and J ends, which lost 2 bases and 0 bases, there was a span of 10 bases. The CDR3 is CASSLRPAYQETQYF. CDR3 nucleotide sequence: TGTGCCAGCAGTTTAAGACCGGCTTACCAAGAGACCCAGTACTTC.

On this clonotype itself: A clone one base away is much larger, so this may be a read error. The CDR3 end shows no conserved phenylalanine or tryptophan, and so a read error is likely. V usage is TRBV6-2 or TRBV6-3 and J usage is TRBJ2-5, with D tentatively TRBD2 (6 bases). Germline-derived CDR1 and CDR2 are MNHEY and SVGEGT. The CDR3 runs 14 residues. CDR3 protein: CGVGGTALQETQYS. DNA for the CDR3: TGTGGCGTAGGCGGGACCGCCCTCCAAGAGACCCAGTACTCC.